What follows are 30 T cell receptor beta chains derived from one specimen sequenced in a study of blood T cells in healthy people across ages. A second PCR, run for about 7 to 11 cycles, used a sample-barcoded 5' primer plus a J-beta primer mix. TCRdb reprocessed the 5' RACE reads with MiXCR, giving one entry per CDR3 protein. The sample has hundreds of thousands of distinct CDR3 sequences, about 37% seen once. The sample comprised blood. These receptors came from a young man in good health.

This chain's CDR3 is CASSYRRTTNYGYTF. The CDR3 coding sequence is TGTGCCAGCAGTTATAGGCGGACTACTAACTATGGCTACACCTTC. This chain links TRBV6-5 with TRBJ1-2, with D unclear. Germline CDR1 MNHEY, CDR2 SVGAGI. V dropped 3 bases and J dropped 0 bases, with 11 bases sitting between them. CDR3 length: 15 residues.

The sample holds a few counts of this clonotype. The V gene is TRBV7-9, the J gene TRBJ2-1, with D unresolved. The length of the CDR3 is 13 residues. Germline assignment: CDR1 SEHNR and CDR2 FQNEAQ (reference sequence). Trimming took 10 bases from V and 8 from J, leaving 18 bases between them. CDR3 loop: CATGSERRDEQFF. Written as DNA, the CDR3 is TGTGCCACCGGAAGTGAGCGTAGGGATGAGCAGTTCTTC. Variable domain in full (rest from reference TRBV7-9 and TRBJ2-1): DTGVSQNPRHKITKRGQNVTFRCDPISEHNRLYWYRQTLGQGPEFLTYFQNEAQLEKSRLLSDRFSAERPKGSFSTLEIQRTEQGDSAMYLCATGSERRDEQFFGPGTRLTVL.

This clonotype has only a few counts. This chain connects TRBV4-3 to TRBJ2-1, with 12 bases lining up with TRBD2. After removal of 1 base from V and 9 bases from J, the junction contained 4 bases not matched to a gene. The CDR3 covers 15 residues. Germline CDR1 and CDR2: LGHNA and YSLEER. DNA of the CDR3: TGCGCCAGCAGCCAAGGACTAGCGGGGGATCGTGAGCAGTTCTTC. Its protein is CASSQGLAGDREQFF.

The gene calls are TRBV12-3 or TRBV12-4 and TRBJ2-5; D possibly matches TRBD1 or TRBD2 (5 bases each). V was pared by 6 bases and J by 11 bases, with 25 bases between. This CDR3 is built from 15 residues. Here the CDR3 DNA reads TGTGCCAGCAGCCCCGGGACGGGGATGTACCATGAGCAGTACTTC. This codes for CASSPGTGMYHEQYF.

The V and J genes are TRBV10-3 and TRBJ1-2, with 7 positions matching TRBD1. V dropped 6 bases and J dropped 4; count of bases not matched to a gene: 11. Germline loops: CDR1 ENHRY, CDR2 SYGVKD. The CDR3 consists of 15 residues. This CDR3 reads CAISAIRDSSYGYTF. The CDR3 DNA sequence: TGTGCCATCAGCGCAATCCGGGACAGCTCCTATGGCTACACCTTC.

This clonotype showed up just a few times. This sequence joins TRBV10-3 and TRBJ2-3, with 7 positions matching TRBD1. The CDR3 contains 13 residues. The germline V gene has CDR1 ENHRY and CDR2 SYGVKD. The V gene end was trimmed by 6 bases and the J gene end by 6 bases; junction bases not matched to a gene: 6. CDR3 in amino acids: CAIRGDSFDTQYF. CDR3 in DNA: TGTGCCATCAGGGGGGACAGTTTTGATACGCAGTATTTT.

J is TRBJ1-1 and V is TRBV5-1, with D possibly being TRBD1 (5 bases). Germline V gene data show CDR1 as SGHRS and CDR2 as YFSETQ. Trimming took 3 bases from V and 4 from J, leaving 13 bases between them. The CDR3 is made up of 14 amino acids. The CDR3 here is CASSSGTSGTEAFF. The DNA for the CDR3 is TGCGCCAGCAGCTCGGGGACCTCGGGCACTGAAGCTTTCTTT. The full variable domain, in which reference TRBV5-1 and TRBJ1-1 provide the parts outside the CDR3, is KAGVTQTPRYLIKTRGQQVTLSCSPISGHRSVSWYQQTPGQGLQFLFEYFSETQRNKGNFPGRFSGRQFSNSRSEMNVSTLELGDSALYLCASSSGTSGTEAFFGQGTRLTVV.

This clonotype has just a few counts. The chain links TRBV12-3 or TRBV12-4 to TRBJ2-7; TRBD1 is a possible D gene (5 bases). CDR3 size: 13 residues. V lost 1 base to trimming and J lost 6 bases, with 10 bases between them. CDR3 in DNA: TGTGCCAGCAGTTTAGGTCAGGGTTTCGAGCAGTACTTC. Protein sequence: CASSLGQGFEQYF.

This clonotype was counted ten times or more. The chain is built from TRBV10-3 and TRBJ2-3; possibly TRBD2 for D (5 bases). V was cut by 6 bases and J by 2 bases, with 12 bases left in between. The CDR3 loop spans 14 amino acids. Germline loops: CDR1 ENHRY, CDR2 SYGVKD. The CDR3 sequence: CAISRSGNTDTQYF. The CDR3 nucleotides read TGTGCCATCAGCCGGTCCGGGAACACAGATACGCAGTATTTT.

This clonotype was seen a few times. The chain has TRBV12-3 or TRBV12-4 and TRBJ1-4; D unclear. This CDR3 region has 16 residues. Trimming removed 6 bases from V and 8 bases from J, with 22 bases in between. CDR3 amino acids: CASSPSLTLTGEKLFF. For the CDR3, the DNA is TGTGCCAGCAGCCCATCACTCACCCTGACGGGGGAAAAACTGTTTTTT.

In its sample, this clonotype was seen many times. The V and J genes are TRBV5-1 and TRBJ2-3; 11 bases are shared with TRBD2. There are 15 residues in the CDR3. Germline V lookup: CDR1 SGHRS, CDR2 YFSETQ. The V segment lost 6 bases and the J segment 4 bases; nucleotides outside the gene matches: 7. CDR3 coding DNA: TGCGCCAGCACCACCGGGACTAGCGGTTCAGATACGCAGTATTTT. This encodes CASTTGTSGSDTQYF.

This clonotype was recorded a few times. V and J are TRBV20-1 and TRBJ1-2, with D maybe TRBD1 (5 bases). Trimming took 4 bases from V and 8 from J, leaving 11 bases between them. The V gene's germline CDR1 is DFQATT and CDR2 SNEGSKA (reference sequence). CDR3 size: 11 residues. CDR3: CSAIGAEGYTF. The CDR3 DNA sequence: TGCAGTGCTATAGGGGCGGAAGGCTACACCTTC.

This clonotype was detected a few times. The V gene is TRBV5-4, the J gene TRBJ1-1, with TRBD1 identical over 7 bases. Germline trimming cut 4 bases from V and 3 bases from J; bases unmatched to any gene: 9. This CDR3 comprises 15 residues. Germline V gene data show CDR1 as SGHNT and CDR2 as YYREEE (reference sequence). CDR3 residues: CASSTKTGWDTEAFF. As DNA, the CDR3 is TGTGCCAGCAGCACGAAGACAGGGTGGGACACTGAAGCTTTCTTT.

This clonotype was recorded a few times. The V call is TRBV4-3, the J call TRBJ2-7, with a weak D call TRBD1 (5 bases). There are 17 residues in the CDR3. V lost 0 bases to trimming and J lost 1 base, with 16 bases between them. Germline CDR1 and CDR2: LGHNA and YSLEER. CDR3 bases: TGCGCCAGCAGCCAAGATCATCTGGGGCCACTTTCCTACGAGCAGTACTTC. Encoded protein: CASSQDHLGPLSYEQYF.

J is TRBJ2-1 and V is TRBV12-3 or TRBV12-4; 7 nucleotides agree with TRBD1. V shed 8 bases, J shed 3 bases, and the junction held 7 bases outside the gene matches. The CDR3 is made up of 14 amino acids. In DNA form, the CDR3 reads TGTGCCAGCGAGGGACAGCTAGTCTACAATGAGCAGTTCTTC. Translation: CASEGQLVYNEQFF.

In the case of this clonotype: This could be a read error, since a much larger clone is one nucleotide away. The chain is built from TRBV7-9 and TRBJ1-2; D remains unclear. The germline CDR1 and CDR2 sequences are SEHNR and FQNEAQ (reference sequence). This CDR3 is 16 amino acids long. Trimming removed 5 bases from V and 2 bases from J, with 18 bases in between. The CDR3 DNA reads as TGTGCCAGCAGCGCCAACCCCTCGGAGTTCAACTATGGCTACACCTTC. Its translation: CASSANPSEFNYGYTF.

The chain joins TRBV14 to TRBJ2-7; 10 nucleotides align to TRBD1. Trimming at V came to 0 bases and at J to 5 bases, leaving 7 bases not matched to a gene. The germline CDR1 and CDR2 sequences are SGHDN and FVKESK. CDR3 length: 16 amino acids. The CDR3 protein is CASSQDWDRGWDEQYF. In DNA, the CDR3 is TGTGCCAGCAGCCAAGATTGGGACAGGGGTTGGGACGAGCAGTACTTC.

CDR3 nucleotide sequence: TGTGCCAGCAGTTTACGGACTAGCGGGACCGACGAGCAGTACTTC. Translation: CASSLRTSGTDEQYF. The chain combines TRBV28 with TRBJ2-5, with 12 bases that match TRBD2. The DNA end favors TRBJ2-7, so the J call may be wrong. Per the germline V gene, CDR1 is MDHEN and CDR2 is SYDVKM. This CDR3 is built from 15 residues.

This clonotype was recorded many times. The J gene is TRBJ2-5, the V gene TRBV20-1; D may be TRBD2 (5 bases). This CDR3 has 13 amino acids. CDR1 is DFQATT and CDR2 is SNEGSKA in the germline V gene (reference sequence). V dropped 3 bases and J dropped 2 bases, with 10 bases sitting between them. The CDR3 DNA is TGCAGTGCTAGGTTGGGCGGGCAAGAGACCCAGTACTTC. This encodes CSARLGGQETQYF.

This chain links TRBV14 with TRBJ1-2, with D hard to call. The V end was cut by 1 base, the J end by 6 bases, with 6 bases between. Germline V gene data show CDR1 as SGHDN and CDR2 as FVKESK. This CDR3 contains 12 residues. CDR3 in DNA: TGTGCCAGCAGCCAAGCCGTCGATGGCTACACCTTC. Its translation is CASSQAVDGYTF.

The sample holds many counts of this clonotype. The genes are TRBV20-1 and TRBJ1-2; TRBD1 matches 7 bases. Losses at the gene ends were 4 bases for V and 6 bases for J; bases not matched to a gene: 8. The CDR3 covers 13 residues. Germline CDR1 reads DFQATT; CDR2 reads SNEGSKA (reference sequence). In DNA, the CDR3 is TGCAGTGCTACAAGGAGTGGGACAGATGGCTACACCTTC. Amino acid sequence: CSATRSGTDGYTF.

This clonotype has just a few counts. This chain connects TRBV14 to TRBJ2-5, with D possibly TRBD2 on 6 matching bases. This CDR3 is built from 15 residues. CDR1 and CDR2 (germline): SGHDN, FVKESK. The V end was cut by 4 bases, the J end by 4 bases, with 16 bases between. The CDR3 DNA sequence: TGTGCCAGCAGCCCCCTCGGGACTTCCGGAGAGACCCAGTACTTC. Translating it yields CASSPLGTSGETQYF.

The rearrangement links TRBV28 to TRBJ2-3; TRBD2 is a possible D gene (5 bases). V was clipped by 5 bases and J by 0 bases, with 9 bases between them. The CDR3 covers 14 residues. Germline values: CDR1 MDHEN, CDR2 SYDVKM. CDR3 loop: CASSEDLSTDTQYF. For the CDR3, the DNA is TGTGCCAGCAGTGAGGACTTGAGCACAGATACGCAGTATTTT. Full variable domain (missing parts from reference TRBV28 and TRBJ2-3): DVKVTQSSRYLVKRTGEKVFLECVQDMDHENMFWYRQDPGLGLRLIYFSYDVKMKEKGDIPEGYSVSREKKERFSLILESASTNQTSMYLCASSEDLSTDTQYFGPGTRLTVL.

This clonotype was counted a few times. The chain is built from TRBV12-3 or TRBV12-4 and TRBJ1-3; 9 bases are shared with TRBD1. The CDR3 is made up of 17 amino acids. Losses at the gene ends were 5 bases for V and 0 bases for J; bases not matched to a gene: 8. DNA for the CDR3: TGTGCCAGCAGTCTGGGGACAGGGACCTTCTCTGGAAACACCATATATTTT. It specifies CASSLGTGTFSGNTIYF.

This clonotype was seen many times. The gene calls are TRBV5-6 and TRBJ2-5, with 10 bases identical to TRBD1. The germline V gene has CDR1 SGHDT and CDR2 YYEEEE. The ends lost 4 bases at V and 7 bases at J; junction bases unmatched: 7. This CDR3 contains 14 residues. The CDR3 spells CASSQGQGIGTQYF. CDR3 DNA: TGTGCCAGCAGCCAGGGACAGGGGATCGGGACCCAGTACTTC.

This clonotype was found a few times. This rearrangement joins TRBV10-3 to TRBJ2-3; 7 bases match TRBD1. Trimming took 5 bases from V and 8 from J; bases not matched to a gene: 13. The V gene's germline CDR1 is ENHRY and CDR2 SYGVKD. The CDR3 loop spans 15 amino acids. This chain's CDR3 is CAISTGASTELTQYF. The CDR3 region has the DNA TGTGCCATCAGTACAGGGGCCTCCACCGAGCTTACGCAGTATTTT.

This clonotype was seen a handful of times. The V call is TRBV6-5, the J call TRBJ2-7; tentative D call: TRBD1 (6 bases). The germline V and J ends were trimmed by 6 bases and 4 bases, with 19 bases remaining between them. From germline, CDR1 is MNHEY and CDR2 SVGAGI. The CDR3 contains 15 residues. The CDR3 spells CASRGDTISRYEQYF. In nucleotides, the CDR3 is TGTGCCAGCAGGGGGGACACCATAAGTCGTTACGAGCAGTACTTC.

The rearrangement links TRBV5-1 to TRBJ1-1; tentative D call: TRBD1 (6 bases). V dropped 0 bases and J dropped 3 bases, with 12 bases sitting between them. This CDR3 has 15 residues. Germline lookup yields CDR1 SGHRS and CDR2 YFSETQ. CDR3 region: CASSLAGQPDTEAFF. The CDR3 DNA sequence: TGCGCCAGCAGCTTGGCTGGACAGCCAGACACTGAAGCTTTCTTT.

With regard to this clonotype: An end of the junction does not agree with germline; a read error may underlie this. V is TRBV7-2 and J is TRBJ1-2, with TRBD1 matching over 8 bases. Looked up from germline, CDR1 is SGHTA and CDR2 is FQGNSA. The CDR3 is made up of 19 amino acids. The CDR3 loop is CAGSLGVTGVQGRNYGYTF. The CDR3 DNA is TGTGCCGGCAGCTTAGGGGTGACAGGGGTCCAGGGCCGTAACTATGGCTACACCTTC.

J is TRBJ1-6 and V is TRBV9; D might be TRBD1 (6 bases). V dropped 0 bases and J dropped 10 bases, with 14 bases sitting between them. Germline lookup yields CDR1 SGDLS and CDR2 YYNGEE. This CDR3 is 15 amino acids long. The CDR3 nucleotides read TGTGCCAGCAGCGTAGAATGGGGGAGGGGGTCACCCCTCCACTTT. Translated: CASSVEWGRGSPLHF.